One sample yielded the 25 T cell receptor beta chains listed below, sequenced in a study of spatial heterogeneity in lung cancer. These receptors are not linked to any known antigen. General study points: Counts of expanded alpha and beta TCRs within tumors tracked the tumor nonsynonymous mutation count.

TCRdb fed the 5' RACE reads into MiXCR, producing one record per CDR3 protein. The sample comprises under 14,000 distinct CDR3 sequences, about 8% of which are singletons, and approximately 20% rests with the top ten. Stated time point: sample taken at primary tumor resection. The specimen comprised lung tumor tissue, sampled at surgery. These receptors were collected from a female donor with early-stage non-small cell lung cancer.

This clonotype showed up many times. This beta chain came through as a stray read in a library set up for alpha chains, and its size says little. The rearrangement joins TRBV6-5 to TRBJ2-7, with D perhaps given as TRBD1 or TRBD2 (6 bases each). Germline V gene data show CDR1 as MNHEY and CDR2 as SVGAGI. Trimming removed 6 bases from V and 5 bases from J, with 11 bases in between. CDR3 length equals 12 residues. The CDR3 loop is CASRMGGNEQYF. In DNA, the CDR3 is TGTGCCAGCAGAATGGGGGGCAACGAGCAGTACTTC.

This clonotype was picked up a small number of times. A read error may produce the germline difference seen at one junction end. Because this beta chain is a stray read in a library intended to capture alpha chains, its abundance should not be given much weight. The genes are TRBV2 and TRBJ1-1, with TRBD1 matching over 9 bases. In germline, CDR1 is SNHLY, CDR2 FYNNEI. The CDR3 sequence is 13 residues long. The CDR3 nucleotides are TGTGCCAGCAAGGGGACAGGGAACGCTGAAGCTTTCTTT. Translating gives CASKGTGNAEAFF.

Within the sample, this clonotype is medium-sized. This beta chain is an off-target read within a library intended for alpha chains, so its frequency means little. V is TRBV12-3 or TRBV12-4 and J is TRBJ2-1; possibly TRBD1 for D (6 bases). The CDR3 is made up of 12 amino acids. Trimming shortened V by 6 bases and J by 7 bases, and 10 bases separated the two germline ends. The CDR3 DNA follows: TGTGCCAGCAGCCCCGGACAGAATGAGCAGTTCTTC. Translation: CASSPGQNEQFF.

As concerns this clonotype: A library made for alpha chains picked up this beta chain off target, so its size means little. The J gene is TRBJ2-5, the V gene TRBV20-1; D is undetermined. This CDR3 is built from 14 residues. Deletions cut 0 bases from V and 1 base from J, with 9 bases between. The germline V gene encodes CDR1 DFQATT and CDR2 SNEGSKA (reference sequence). In DNA, the CDR3 is TGCAGTGCTAGAGAGGCCAGCACCCAAGAGACCCAGTACTTC. Its translation: CSAREASTQETQYF.

This clonotype is medium-sized by share. This beta chain is an unintended read in a library built for alpha chains; its size means little. V is TRBV20-1 and J is TRBJ1-2, with D tentatively TRBD1 (5 bases). The CDR3 length is 14 residues. CDR1 and CDR2 (germline): DFQATT, SNEGSKA (reference sequence). V dropped 0 bases and J dropped 5 bases, with 13 bases sitting between them. The CDR3 bases are TGCAGTGCTAGAGATACCGGGACTGAGTATGGCTACACCTTC. Translating gives CSARDTGTEYGYTF.

By sample share, this clonotype is medium-sized. This beta chain is a stray sequence in a library constructed for alpha chains; its clone size is not meaningful. The chain has TRBV7-2 and TRBJ2-1; 11 bases are a match to TRBD2. The CDR3 has 15 amino acids. Trimming at V came to 5 bases and at J to 9 bases, leaving 9 bases not matched to a gene. Germline V CDR1 and CDR2: SGHTA, FQGNSA. The CDR3 sequence is CASSALAGGYVEQFF. In nucleotides, the CDR3 is TGTGCCAGCAGCGCTTTAGCGGGGGGGTATGTTGAGCAGTTCTTC.

A remark on this clonotype: A much more abundant neighbour one base away suggests this may be a read error. As an off-target read in a library built for alpha chains, this beta chain has a frequency of little significance. The chain has TRBV11-3 and TRBJ2-1, with 8 bases matching TRBD1. V lost 5 bases to trimming and J lost 5 bases; unmatched junction nucleotides: 11. Germline V lookup: CDR1 SGHNT, CDR2 YENEEA. The CDR3 loop spans 16 amino acids. CDR3 DNA: TGTGCCAGCAGCCCCCTGAGACAGGGGAAAAACAATGAGCAGTTCTTC. Translation: CASSPLRQGKNNEQFF.

This clonotype was found many times. Found in a library prepared for alpha chains, this beta chain is an off-target read, and its abundance has little meaning. This CDR3 reads CASSLGVGGGSITEAFF. CDR3 sequence (DNA): TGTGCCAGCAGTTTAGGGGTCGGTGGGGGGAGCATCACTGAAGCTTTCTTT. This sequence joins TRBV27 and TRBJ1-1; TRBD1 might be the D (5 bases). Germline-derived CDR1 and CDR2 are MNHEY and SMNVEV (reference sequence). V was clipped by 2 bases and J by 4 bases, with 20 bases between them. There are 17 residues in the CDR3.

In its sample, this clonotype was seen many times. This beta chain appears as a stray read in a library generated for alpha chains; its size is not informative. The CDR3 DNA follows: TGTGCCAGCAGCTTAGTTCCTCCGGCAGTGTACACCGGGGAGCTGTTTTTT. Its protein is CASSLVPPAVYTGELFF. J is TRBJ2-2 and V is TRBV7-8; D remains ambiguous. The CDR3 sequence is 17 residues long. Deletions cut 1 base from V and 3 bases from J, with 15 bases between. In germline, CDR1 is SGHVS, CDR2 FQNEAQ.

This clonotype was counted at least ten times. With the library built for alpha chains, this beta chain is off target and its frequency is not meaningful. V and J are TRBV11-3 and TRBJ2-7, with D possibly TRBD2 on 6 matching bases. The germline V gene encodes CDR1 SGHNT and CDR2 YENEEA. This CDR3 is built from 12 residues. The germline V and J ends were trimmed by 3 bases and 6 bases, with 9 bases remaining between them. CDR3 protein: CASSLGDFEQYF. In DNA, the CDR3 is TGTGCCAGCAGCTTGGGGGACTTCGAGCAGTACTTC.

Points on this clonotype: This beta chain is a stray sequence in a library constructed for alpha chains; its clone size is not meaningful. The genes are TRBV6-6 and TRBJ2-7; D perhaps matches TRBD1 (6 bases). There are 12 residues in the CDR3. V was clipped by 6 bases and J by 6 bases, with 12 bases between them. The germline V gene has CDR1 MNHNY and CDR2 SVGAGI (reference sequence). The CDR3 sequence is CASSKMTGEQYF. CDR3 in DNA: TGTGCCAGCAGCAAAATGACAGGCGAGCAGTACTTC.

Many counts were recorded for this clonotype. A library made for alpha chains picked up this beta chain off target, so its size means little. V and J are TRBV5-1 and TRBJ2-3, with unresolved D. In germline, CDR1 is SGHRS, CDR2 YFSETQ. The CDR3 is 14 residues long. Trimming removed 4 bases at V and 2 bases at J, with 11 bases between. CDR3 protein: CASSLTGATDTQYF. In nucleotides, the CDR3 is TGCGCCAGCAGCCTAACGGGCGCCACAGATACGCAGTATTTT.

This clonotype was seen repeatedly, ten times or more. This beta chain lies outside the target of a library built for alpha chains; its clone size means little. The rearrangement uses TRBV10-3 and TRBJ1-1; the D gene is possibly TRBD1 (5 bases). The CDR3 consists of 13 residues. The germline CDR1 and CDR2 sequences are ENHRY and SYGVKD. V lost 10 bases and J lost 1, with 13 bases in between. This CDR3 is CATQAQGNTEAFF. The DNA for the CDR3 is TGTGCCACACAGGCGCAGGGGAACACTGAAGCTTTCTTT.

With regard to this clonotype: This beta chain turned up in a library designed for alpha chains; as an off-target read, its abundance says little. J is TRBJ2-5 and V is TRBV6-5, with no clear D. V was trimmed by 0 bases and J by 5 bases, leaving 7 bases between them. Germline V gene sequence: CDR1 MNHEY, CDR2 SVGAGI. This CDR3 comprises 13 residues. The CDR3 reads CASSYSAVETQYF. The DNA of the CDR3 is TGTGCCAGCAGTTACTCGGCCGTGGAGACCCAGTACTTC.

Comment on this clonotype: This beta chain came through as a stray read in a library set up for alpha chains, and its size says little. V and J are TRBV20-1 and TRBJ1-1, with D unclear. Germline CDR1 reads DFQATT; CDR2 reads SNEGSKA (reference sequence). CDR3 size: 16 residues. V was pared by 5 bases and J by 0 bases, with 19 bases between. This CDR3 reads CSALPPLGVMNTEAFF. In nucleotides, the CDR3 is TGCAGTGCTCTACCCCCACTTGGAGTGATGAACACTGAAGCTTTCTTT.

This clonotype was picked up many times. The library was built for alpha chains, so this beta chain is an off-target read and its size means little. The chain employs TRBV11-2 and TRBJ2-5; no reliable D call. Trimming pared 5 bases from V and 5 bases from J, leaving 15 bases between. Germline-derived CDR1 and CDR2 are SGHAT and FQNNGV. CDR3 size: 14 residues. The CDR3 DNA sequence: TGTGCCAGCAGCCTCCTTTTAGGGCCGGAGACCCAGTACTTC. Amino acid sequence: CASSLLLGPETQYF.

This clonotype is medium-sized (0.01 to 0.1%) within its sample. For a library built for alpha chains, this beta chain is a stray read; little rests on its size. The chain couples TRBV7-2 to TRBJ1-5, with a weak D call TRBD1 (6 bases). The CDR3 is made up of 15 amino acids. Germline-derived CDR1 and CDR2 are SGHTA and FQGNSA. V lost 1 base and J 6 bases, leaving 13 bases between the germline ends. CDR3 sequence reads: CASSLGTLDSQPQHF. CDR3 DNA: TGTGCCAGCAGCTTAGGGACCCTGGACAGTCAGCCCCAGCATTTT.

This clonotype was seen ten or more times. This beta chain came through as a stray read in a library set up for alpha chains, and its size says little. This chain uses TRBV2 with TRBJ1-2; D uncertain. Looked up from germline, CDR1 is SNHLY and CDR2 is FYNNEI. Trimming cost V 6 bases and J 1 base, with 12 bases left between them. The CDR3 covers 14 residues. The CDR3 DNA is TGTGCCAGCAGCCTGCGGGCGGATAACTATGGCTACACCTTC. Protein: CASSLRADNYGYTF.

In its sample, this clonotype ranks as medium-sized. This beta chain was picked up by a library intended for alpha chains and is off target, so its count carries little meaning. This chain uses TRBV9 with TRBJ2-3; D is unresolved. Trimming pared 2 bases from V and 2 bases from J, leaving 12 bases between. Looked up from germline, CDR1 is SGDLS and CDR2 is YYNGEE. The length of the CDR3 is 15 residues. CDR3 in DNA: TGTGCCAGCAGCGTTCGGGCCTCCGTCACAGATACGCAGTATTTT. It is translated as CASSVRASVTDTQYF.

This clonotype has at least ten counts. Found in a library prepared for alpha chains, this beta chain is an off-target read, and its abundance has little meaning. The V call is TRBV10-3, the J call TRBJ1-5; 11 bases fit TRBD1. The germline CDR1 and CDR2 sequences are ENHRY and SYGVKD. J was trimmed by 4 bases and V by 2 bases; bases with no gene match: 10. The CDR3 totals 18 residues. The CDR3 spells CAISENPQGTGGNQPQHF. Written as DNA, the CDR3 is TGTGCCATCAGTGAGAACCCCCAGGGGACAGGGGGAAATCAGCCCCAGCATTTT.

This clonotype was recorded many times. This beta chain appears as a stray read in a library generated for alpha chains; its size is not informative. The rearrangement joins TRBV6-5 to TRBJ1-1, with TRBD1 identical over 9 bases. Unmatched junction bases numbered 7, after V lost 4 bases and J lost 1 base. Per the germline V gene, CDR1 is MNHEY and CDR2 is SVGAGI. The CDR3 has 16 residues. CDR3 amino acids: CASSSRTGVENTEAFF. In nucleotides, the CDR3 is TGTGCCAGCAGTTCTAGGACAGGGGTGGAGAACACTGAAGCTTTCTTT.

The sample holds many counts of this clonotype. This beta chain slipped into a library made for alpha chains as a stray read, so its size is not meaningful. The chain has TRBV5-1 and TRBJ1-4; 8 positions match TRBD1. The CDR3 runs 15 residues. Germline CDR1 reads SGHRS; CDR2 reads YFSETQ. Unmatched junction bases numbered 8, after V lost 2 bases and J lost 8 bases. DNA of the CDR3: TGCGCCAGCAGCTTCTCCGGGACAGGCGAGGAAAAACTGTTTTTT. It specifies CASSFSGTGEEKLFF.

This clonotype was recorded many times. The library was designed around alpha chains, so this beta chain is a stray read whose abundance carries little weight. The chain combines TRBV7-6 with TRBJ1-3; D might be TRBD1 (5 bases). CDR1 SGHVS and CDR2 FNYEAQ come from the germline V gene. Trimming pared 5 bases from V and 3 bases from J, leaving 14 bases between. The CDR3 loop spans 15 amino acids. In nucleotides, the CDR3 is TGTGCCAGCAGCCTACGCCCAGGGTATGGAAACACCATATATTTT. Protein sequence: CASSLRPGYGNTIYF.

This clonotype was seen at least ten times. This beta chain is a stray sequence in a library constructed for alpha chains; its clone size is not meaningful. The rearrangement uses TRBV12-3 or TRBV12-4 and TRBJ1-5; no clear D. V was trimmed by 7 bases and J by 2 bases, leaving 9 bases between them. The CDR3 spans 13 residues. The CDR3 loop is CASNLGGNQPQHF. For the CDR3, the DNA is TGTGCCAGCAACCTTGGGGGCAATCAGCCCCAGCATTTT.

Ten or more counts support this clonotype. In a library made to pick up alpha chains, this beta chain is a stray read with a size that means little. This chain links TRBV3-1 with TRBJ1-1, with 9 positions matching TRBD1. Germline V gene data show CDR1 as LGHDT and CDR2 as YNNKEL (reference sequence). Unmatched junction bases numbered 6, after V lost 0 bases and J lost 7 bases. The length of the CDR3 is 15 residues. CDR3 sequence (DNA): TGTGCCAGCAGCCAAGAAGGGACAGGGCTTGATGAAGCTTTCTTT. Protein product: CASSQEGTGLDEAFF.